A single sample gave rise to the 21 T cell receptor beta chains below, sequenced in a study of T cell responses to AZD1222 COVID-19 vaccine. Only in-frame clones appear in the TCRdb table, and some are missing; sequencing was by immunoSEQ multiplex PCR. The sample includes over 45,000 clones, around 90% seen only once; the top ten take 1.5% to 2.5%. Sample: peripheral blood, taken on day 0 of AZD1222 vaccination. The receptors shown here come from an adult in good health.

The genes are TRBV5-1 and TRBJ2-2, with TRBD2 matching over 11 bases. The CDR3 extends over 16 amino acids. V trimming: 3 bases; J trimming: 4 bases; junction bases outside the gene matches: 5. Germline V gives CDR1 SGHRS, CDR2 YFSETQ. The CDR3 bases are TGCGCCAGCAGCTCGCTAGCGGGAGGTTCCACCGGGGAGCTGTTTTTT. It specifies CASSSLAGGSTGELFF.

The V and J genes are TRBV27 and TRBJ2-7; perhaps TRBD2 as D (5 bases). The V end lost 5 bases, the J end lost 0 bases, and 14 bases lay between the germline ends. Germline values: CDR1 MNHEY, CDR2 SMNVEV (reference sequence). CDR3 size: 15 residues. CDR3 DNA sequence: TGTGCCAGCAGTGGAGGAATGGGGTTCTCCTACGAGCAGTACTTC. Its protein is CASSGGMGFSYEQYF.

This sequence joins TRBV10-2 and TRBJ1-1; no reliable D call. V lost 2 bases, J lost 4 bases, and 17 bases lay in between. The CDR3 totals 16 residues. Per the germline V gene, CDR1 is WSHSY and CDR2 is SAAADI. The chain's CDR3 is CASSERPGKGSTEAFF. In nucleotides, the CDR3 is TGCGCCAGCAGTGAGCGACCGGGGAAAGGTTCCACTGAAGCTTTCTTT.

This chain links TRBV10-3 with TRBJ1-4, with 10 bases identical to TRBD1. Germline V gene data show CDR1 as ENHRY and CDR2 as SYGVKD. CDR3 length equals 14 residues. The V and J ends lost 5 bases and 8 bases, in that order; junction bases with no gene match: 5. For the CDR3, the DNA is TGTGCCATCAGTAGACAGGGGGCAGGGGAAAAACTGTTTTTT. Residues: CAISRQGAGEKLFF.

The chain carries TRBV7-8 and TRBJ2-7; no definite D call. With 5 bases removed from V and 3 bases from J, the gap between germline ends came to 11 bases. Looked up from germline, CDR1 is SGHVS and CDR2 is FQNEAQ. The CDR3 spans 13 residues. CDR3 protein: CASSPGRIYEQYF. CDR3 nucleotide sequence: TGTGCCAGCAGCCCAGGCCGTATCTACGAGCAGTACTTC.

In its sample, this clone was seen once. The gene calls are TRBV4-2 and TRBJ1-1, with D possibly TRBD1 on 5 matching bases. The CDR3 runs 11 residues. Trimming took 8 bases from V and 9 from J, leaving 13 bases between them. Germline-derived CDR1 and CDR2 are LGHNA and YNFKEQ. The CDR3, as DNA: TGTGCCAGCGGGGACGGGACGAAAGCTTTCTTT. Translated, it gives CASGDGTKAFF.

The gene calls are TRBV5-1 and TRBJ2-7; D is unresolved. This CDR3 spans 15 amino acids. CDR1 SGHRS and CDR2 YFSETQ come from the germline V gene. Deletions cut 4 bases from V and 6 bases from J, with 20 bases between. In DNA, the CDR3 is TGCGCCAGCAGCCCAACCCTTTCCCCGAGATCCGAGCAGTACTTC. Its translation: CASSPTLSPRSEQYF.

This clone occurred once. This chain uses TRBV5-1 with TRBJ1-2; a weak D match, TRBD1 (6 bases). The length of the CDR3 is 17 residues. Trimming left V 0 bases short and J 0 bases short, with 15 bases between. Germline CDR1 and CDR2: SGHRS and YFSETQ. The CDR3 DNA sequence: TGCGCCAGCAGCTTGGGACAGGCAAGACTAACTAACTATGGCTACACCTTC. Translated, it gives CASSLGQARLTNYGYTF.

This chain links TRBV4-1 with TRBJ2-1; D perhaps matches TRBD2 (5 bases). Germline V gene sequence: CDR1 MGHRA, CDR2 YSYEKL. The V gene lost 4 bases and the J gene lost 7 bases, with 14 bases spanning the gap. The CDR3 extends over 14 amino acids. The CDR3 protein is CASSLPTGKNEQFF. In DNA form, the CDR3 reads TGCGCCAGCAGCCTTCCCACCGGGAAAAATGAGCAGTTCTTC.

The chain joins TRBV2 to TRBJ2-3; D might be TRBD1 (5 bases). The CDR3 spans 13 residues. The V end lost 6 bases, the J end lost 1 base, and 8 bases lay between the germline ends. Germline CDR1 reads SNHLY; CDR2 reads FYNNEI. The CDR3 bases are TGTGCCAGCAGGGGGCATGGCACAGATACGCAGTATTTT. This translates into CASRGHGTDTQYF.

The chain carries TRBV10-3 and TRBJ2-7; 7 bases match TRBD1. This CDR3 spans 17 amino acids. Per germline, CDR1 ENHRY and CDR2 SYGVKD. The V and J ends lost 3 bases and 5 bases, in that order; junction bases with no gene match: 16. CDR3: CAISENSGQGVRNEQYF. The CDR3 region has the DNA TGTGCCATCAGTGAAAACTCAGGCCAGGGGGTAAGGAACGAGCAGTACTTC.

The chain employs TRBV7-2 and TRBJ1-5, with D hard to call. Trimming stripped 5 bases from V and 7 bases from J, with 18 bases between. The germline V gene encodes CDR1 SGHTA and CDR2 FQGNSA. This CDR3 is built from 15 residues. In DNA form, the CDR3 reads TGTGCCAGCAGCCAGACGGAGAGGGTGGGCCAGCCCCAGCATTTT. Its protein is CASSQTERVGQPQHF.

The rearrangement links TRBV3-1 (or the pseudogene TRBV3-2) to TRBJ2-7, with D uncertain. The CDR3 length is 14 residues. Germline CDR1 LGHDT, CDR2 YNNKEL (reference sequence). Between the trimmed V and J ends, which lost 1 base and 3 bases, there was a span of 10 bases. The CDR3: CASSQGVSLYEQYF. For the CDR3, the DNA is TGTGCCAGCAGCCAAGGGGTCAGTCTCTACGAGCAGTACTTC.

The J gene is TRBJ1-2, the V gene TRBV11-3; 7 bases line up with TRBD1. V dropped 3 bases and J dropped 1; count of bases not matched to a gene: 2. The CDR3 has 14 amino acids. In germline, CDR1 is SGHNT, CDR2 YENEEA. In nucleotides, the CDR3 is TGTGCCAGCAGCTTTGGACAGGTTAACTATGGCTACACCTTC. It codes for CASSFGQVNYGYTF.

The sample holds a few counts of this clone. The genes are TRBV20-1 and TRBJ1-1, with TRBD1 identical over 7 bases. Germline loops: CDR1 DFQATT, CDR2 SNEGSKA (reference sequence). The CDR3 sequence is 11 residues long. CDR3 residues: CRPQGGTEAFF. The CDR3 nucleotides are TGCAGGCCCCAGGGGGGGACTGAAGCTTTCTTT.

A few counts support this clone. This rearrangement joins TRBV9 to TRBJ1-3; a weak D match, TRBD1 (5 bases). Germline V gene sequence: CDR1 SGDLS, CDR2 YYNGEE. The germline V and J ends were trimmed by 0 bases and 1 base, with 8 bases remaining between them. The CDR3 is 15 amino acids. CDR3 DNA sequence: TGTGCCAGCAGCGTAGGGCGGGGGTCTGGAAACACCATATATTTT. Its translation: CASSVGRGSGNTIYF.

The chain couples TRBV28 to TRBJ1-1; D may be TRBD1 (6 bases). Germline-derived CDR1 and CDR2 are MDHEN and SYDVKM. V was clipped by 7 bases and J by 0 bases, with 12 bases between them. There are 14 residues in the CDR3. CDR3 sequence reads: CASTTGWMNTEAFF. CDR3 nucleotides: TGTGCCAGCACTACAGGGTGGATGAACACTGAAGCTTTCTTT. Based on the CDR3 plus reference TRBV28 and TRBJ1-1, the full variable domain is DVKVTQSSRYLVKRTGEKVFLECVQDMDHENMFWYRQDPGLGLRLIYFSYDVKMKEKGDIPEGYSVSREKKERFSLILESASTNQTSMYLCASTTGWMNTEAFFGQGTRLTVV.

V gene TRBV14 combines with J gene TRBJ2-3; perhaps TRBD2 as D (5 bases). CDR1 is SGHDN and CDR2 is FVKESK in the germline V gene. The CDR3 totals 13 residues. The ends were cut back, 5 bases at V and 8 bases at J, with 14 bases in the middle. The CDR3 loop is CASSTGIHGTQYF. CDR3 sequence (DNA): TGTGCCAGCAGCACCGGGATTCACGGTACGCAGTATTTT.

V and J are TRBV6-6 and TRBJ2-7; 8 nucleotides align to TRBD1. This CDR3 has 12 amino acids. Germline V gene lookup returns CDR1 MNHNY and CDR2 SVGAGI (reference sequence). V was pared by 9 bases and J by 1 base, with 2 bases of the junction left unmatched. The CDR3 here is CASRDRSYEQYF. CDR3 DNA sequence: TGTGCCAGTCGGGACAGGTCCTACGAGCAGTACTTC.

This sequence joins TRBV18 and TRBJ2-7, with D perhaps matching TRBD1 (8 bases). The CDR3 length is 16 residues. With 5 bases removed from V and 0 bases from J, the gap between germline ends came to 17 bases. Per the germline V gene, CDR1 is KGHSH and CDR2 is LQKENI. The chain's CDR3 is CASSNRQGTNSYEQYF. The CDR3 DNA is TGTGCCAGCTCAAACCGACAGGGGACTAACTCCTACGAGCAGTACTTC.

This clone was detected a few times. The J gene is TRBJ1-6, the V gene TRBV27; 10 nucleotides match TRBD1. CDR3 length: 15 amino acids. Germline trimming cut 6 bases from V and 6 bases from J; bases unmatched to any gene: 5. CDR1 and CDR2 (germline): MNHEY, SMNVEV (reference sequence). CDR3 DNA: TGTGCCAGCAGCCCCGGGACAGGGGCTAATTCACCCCTCCACTTT. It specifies CASSPGTGANSPLHF.